This T cell receptor (beta chain) emerged from a study of T cells in Graves' hyperthyroidism and ophthalmopathy. The CDR3 consists of 14 residues. Clinical symptoms, serum thyroxine, TRAb, thyroid ultrasound and orbital computed tomography informed diagnoses. Amplification targeted TCR beta CDR3 regions from RNA transcripts. The HTBI primer set drove a first-round RT-PCR of the TCR CDR3. TCRdb reanalysed the multiplex PCR reads using MiXCR and keeps one entry per CDR3 protein. The data show nearly 750,000 distinct CDR3 sequences, just over 35% seen once. The chain links TRBV12-3 or TRBV12-4 to TRBJ2-2; D is unclear. This clonotype was sampled from a woman aged 40 to 50 with Graves' hyperthyroidism. Material: blood. The DNA of the CDR3 is TGTGCTAGCCGCTGGACCGCGAACACCGGGGAGCTGTTTTTT. It translates to CASRWTANTGELFF.